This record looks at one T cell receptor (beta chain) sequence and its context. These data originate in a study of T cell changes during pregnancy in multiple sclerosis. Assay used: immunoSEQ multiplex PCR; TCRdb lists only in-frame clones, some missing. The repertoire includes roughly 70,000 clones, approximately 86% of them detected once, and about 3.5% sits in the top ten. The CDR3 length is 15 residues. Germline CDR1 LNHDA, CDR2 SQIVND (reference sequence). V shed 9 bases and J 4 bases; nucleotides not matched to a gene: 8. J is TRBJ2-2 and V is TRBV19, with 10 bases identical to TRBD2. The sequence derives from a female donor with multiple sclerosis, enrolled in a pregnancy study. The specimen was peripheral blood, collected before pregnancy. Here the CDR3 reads CASVRSGGGTGELFF. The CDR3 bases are TGTGCCAGCGTAAGGAGCGGGGGGGGCACCGGGGAGCTGTTTTTT.